The 10 T cell receptor beta chains below come from one sample, sequenced in a study of T-cell reconstitution after alpha-beta-depleted transplantation in children. Unique molecular identifiers were built into the TCRbeta library. TCRdb passed the PCR reads through MiXCR, listing each CDR3 protein once. The repertoire has approximately 520,000 distinct CDR3 sequences, more than 9.5% of them found once; the top ten carry approximately 14%. The starting material was PBMCs, mostly from graft donor cells, obtained 180 days after TCRalphabeta/CD19-depleted stem cell transplant. These TCRs come from a female patient between 2 and 10 years old who had a stem cell transplant for aplastic anemia, so the T cells may come from the graft donor.

This chain links TRBV14 with TRBJ1-1; D perhaps matches TRBD1 (5 bases). This CDR3 contains 19 residues. Germline V CDR1 and CDR2: SGHDN, FVKESK. Trimming took off 1 base at V and 7 bases at J, with 28 bases between the two ends. CDR3 in amino acids: CASSQGLAWESVGAFEAFF. In DNA form, the CDR3 reads TGTGCCAGCAGCCAAGGCCTTGCCTGGGAGTCGGTTGGGGCCTTTGAAGCTTTCTTT.

This clonotype was counted at least ten times. This chain links TRBV27 with TRBJ2-2; 8 nucleotides line up with TRBD1. J was trimmed by 0 bases and V by 6 bases; bases with no gene match: 3. From germline, CDR1 is MNHEY and CDR2 SMNVEV (reference sequence). The CDR3 sequence is 15 residues long. CDR3 sequence: CASRRTGSNTGELFF. CDR3 DNA sequence: TGTGCCAGCAGAAGGACAGGGTCGAACACCGGGGAGCTGTTTTTT.

This chain connects TRBV7-2 to TRBJ2-5; TRBD1 might be the D (5 bases). Germline CDR1 is SGHTA and CDR2 is FQGNSA. Deletions cut 4 bases from V and 5 bases from J, with 17 bases between. CDR3 size: 15 residues. The CDR3 reads CASSSRARGVETQYF. The CDR3, as DNA: TGTGCCAGCAGCTCAAGGGCTAGGGGTGTGGAGACCCAGTACTTC.

There are many counts of this clonotype. This sequence joins TRBV7-8 and TRBJ2-7; 8 bases are shared with TRBD2. Germline V lookup: CDR1 SGHVS, CDR2 FQNEAQ. The CDR3 is 12 amino acids. CDR3 residues: CASSLGTAGADV. The CDR3 bases are TGTGCCAGCAGCTTAGGAACAGCGGGAGCCGACGTC.

This clonotype has only a few counts. The J gene is TRBJ1-1, the V gene TRBV28; D is unresolved. The CDR3 sequence is 15 residues long. In germline, CDR1 is MDHEN, CDR2 SYDVKM. With 7 bases removed from V and 0 bases from J, the gap between germline ends came to 15 bases. The CDR3 DNA is TGTGCCAGCACCAGACTCAGTCGGATGAACACTGAAGCTTTCTTT. It yields the protein CASTRLSRMNTEAFF.

This clonotype was recorded a few times. The V gene is TRBV4-3, the J gene TRBJ2-2, with 8 nucleotides matching TRBD2. Germline CDR1 and CDR2: LGHNA and YSLEER. The CDR3 consists of 17 residues. V trimming: 2 bases; J trimming: 1 base; junction bases outside the gene matches: 6. The CDR3 region is CASSQNPLAENTGELFF. CDR3 in DNA: TGCGCCAGCAGCCAAAACCCACTAGCGGAGAACACCGGGGAGCTGTTTTTT.

V gene TRBV18 combines with J gene TRBJ1-3; 7 bases are shared with TRBD1. Germline V gene lookup returns CDR1 KGHSH and CDR2 LQKENI. Losses at the gene ends were 3 bases for V and 0 bases for J; bases not matched to a gene: 2. This CDR3 has 15 amino acids. The CDR3 DNA reads TGTGCCAGCTCACCTTGGGACAGCTCTGGAAACACCATATATTTT. This sequence encodes CASSPWDSSGNTIYF. Combining the CDR3 with reference TRBV18 and TRBJ1-3 gives the whole variable domain NAGVMQNPRHLVRRRGQEARLRCSPMKGHSHVYWYRQLPEEGLKFMVYLQKENIIDESGMPKERFSAEFPKEGPSILRIQQVVRGDSAAYFCASSPWDSSGNTIYFGEGSWLTVV.

In its sample, this clonotype was seen a few times. CDR3 region: CSASIPRLSSYEQYV. DNA of the CDR3: TGCAGTGCTAGTATACCGCGATTAAGCTCCTACGAGCAGTACGTC. This chain joins TRBV20-1 and TRBJ2-7; D ambiguous. The V end was cut by 3 bases, the J end by 0 bases, with 15 bases between. The CDR3 is made up of 15 amino acids. CDR1 is DFQATT and CDR2 is SNEGSKA in the germline V gene (reference sequence).

This clonotype has more than one count but fewer than ten. The chain joins TRBV15 to TRBJ2-3; 7 nucleotides line up with TRBD2. Germline V gene lookup returns CDR1 LNHNV and CDR2 YYDKDF (reference sequence). With 2 bases clipped from V and 4 bases from J, the junction kept 9 bases outside the gene matches. The length of the CDR3 is 16 residues. CDR3: CATSRLLGRRADTQYF. CDR3 nucleotides: TGTGCCACCAGCAGACTTCTCGGGAGGCGGGCAGATACGCAGTATTTT.

This clonotype was seen a few times. The rearrangement uses TRBV24-1 and TRBJ1-1; D might be TRBD1 (5 bases). Germline-derived CDR1 and CDR2 are KGHDR and SFDVKD. The V and J ends lost 7 bases and 1 base respectively, with 15 bases between them. This CDR3 has 15 amino acids. CDR3 loop: CATRRDEGSNTEAFF. The CDR3 coding sequence is TGTGCCACCAGAAGAGACGAGGGGTCGAACACTGAAGCTTTCTTT.